One and the same sample provided the 17 T cell receptor beta chains below, sequenced in a study of regulatory T cells in long-lasting Graves disease. Time point given: persistent/refractory GD, antithyroid drugs over 5 years with positive TRAb. PBMC-derived RNA was used for the TCR library. Construction of the TCR beta libraries employed iRepertoire HTBI primers in conjunction with Arm-PCR of CDR3 regions. TCRdb reprocessed the multiplex PCR reads with MiXCR, giving one entry per CDR3 protein. The sample records under 500,000 distinct CDR3 sequences, less than 25% being singletons. The sample consisted of peripheral blood mononuclear cells (PBMCs), taken when the disease was refractory, from a patient treated with antithyroid drugs. The receptor set was obtained from a female donor with Graves disease.

There are a few counts of this clonotype. The chain carries TRBV5-1 and TRBJ2-7, with TRBD1 as a possible D gene (6 bases). Germline CDR1 reads SGHRS; CDR2 reads YFSETQ. CDR3 length: 14 amino acids. Trimming cost V 10 bases and J 0 bases, with 17 bases left between them. The CDR3 DNA reads as TGCGCCGTTGTCGAGGGGACAAACTCCTACGAGCAGTACTTC. Translation: CAVVEGTNSYEQYF.

This chain uses TRBV12-3 or TRBV12-4 with TRBJ2-1; 9 positions agree with TRBD2. J lost 9 bases, V lost 1 base, and 7 bases had no gene match. This CDR3 comprises 15 residues. The DNA of the CDR3 is TGTGCCAGCAGTTTAGTAGCGGGGGCCCCGGGTGAGCAGTTCTTC. This encodes CASSLVAGAPGEQFF.

The V and J genes are TRBV11-2 and TRBJ2-2; TRBD1 matches 8 bases. The CDR3 is 15 residues long. Germline V gene data show CDR1 as SGHAT and CDR2 as FQNNGV. The V and J ends lost 3 bases and 8 bases, in that order; junction bases with no gene match: 8. CDR3 nucleotides: TGTGCCAGCAGCTTCCCAGGGGGCGCTTTTGGGGAGCTGTTTTTT. Translated: CASSFPGGAFGELFF.

This clonotype was picked up many times. The rearrangement uses TRBV3-1 and TRBJ1-1; tentatively, D is TRBD1 (5 bases). This CDR3 has 12 amino acids. CDR1 and CDR2 from the germline V gene are LGHDT and YNNKEL (reference sequence). The V end was cut by 0 bases, the J end by 11 bases, with 10 bases between. In nucleotides, the CDR3 is TGTGCCAGCAGCCAAGAGGAGACAGTGGCTTTCTTT. The encoded protein is CASSQEETVAFF.

The rearrangement uses TRBV3-2 and TRBJ1-6. TRBV3-2 is assigned pseudogene status. The CDR3 length is 18 residues. CDR3 nucleotides: TGTGCCAGGATTTCTGGACCCTCCTTTGGCTCCTATAATTCACCCCTCCACTTT. Amino acids: CARISGPSFGSYNSPLHF.

This clonotype has only a few counts. V gene TRBV6-1 combines with J gene TRBJ2-7, with D possibly matching TRBD2 (6 bases). V was clipped by 3 bases and J by 3 bases, with 9 bases between them. This CDR3 spans 13 amino acids. Germline V CDR1 and CDR2: MNHNS, SASEGT. CDR3 loop: CASSEGLIYEQYF. In nucleotides, the CDR3 is TGTGCCAGCAGTGAGGGACTGATCTACGAGCAGTACTTC.

DNA of the CDR3: TGTGCCAGCAGTCCATCGCGGGCCAACGTCCTGACTTTC. This sequence encodes CASSPSRANVLTF. V gene TRBV6-1 combines with J gene TRBJ2-6; no definite D call. CDR1 and CDR2 (germline): MNHNS, SASEGT. CDR3 length equals 13 residues. The germline V and J ends were trimmed by 5 bases and 5 bases, with 7 bases remaining between them.

This clonotype was counted many times. The rearrangement uses TRBV7-2 and TRBJ1-1; TRBD1 agrees at 10 bases. Germline loops: CDR1 SGHTA, CDR2 FQGNSA. This CDR3 has 15 amino acids. The V segment lost 4 bases and the J segment 5 bases; nucleotides outside the gene matches: 7. The CDR3 sequence: CASSSRTGGGTEAFF. CDR3 bases: TGTGCCAGCAGCTCACGGACAGGGGGAGGGACTGAAGCTTTCTTT.

In its sample, this clonotype was seen many times. The rearrangement links TRBV28 to TRBJ2-2, with 13 positions matching TRBD2. Germline V CDR1 and CDR2: MDHEN, SYDVKM. This CDR3 is built from 17 residues. The junction had 3 bases not matched to a gene; V was cut back by 5 bases and J by 0 bases. The CDR3 loop reads CASSPGLAGANTGELFF. Written as DNA, the CDR3 is TGTGCCAGCAGTCCCGGACTAGCGGGAGCGAACACCGGGGAGCTGTTTTTT.

This clonotype has at least ten counts. The chain carries TRBV28 and TRBJ2-6; 9 nucleotides match TRBD1. Trimming removed 5 bases from V and 4 bases from J; junction bases left unmatched: 6. Germline V gene data show CDR1 as MDHEN and CDR2 as SYDVKM. This CDR3 has 16 residues. The CDR3 region has the DNA TGTGCCAGCAGTCCCGACAGGGGGAGGGGGGCCAACGTCCTGACTTTC. Its translation: CASSPDRGRGANVLTF.

This clonotype was detected many times. CDR3 nucleotide sequence: TGTGCCTGGACCCGCAGGGTGAACACTGAAGCTTTCTTT. It translates to CAWTRRVNTEAFF. The chain is built from TRBV30 and TRBJ1-1, with a weak D call TRBD1 (5 bases). V gave up 4 bases and J gave up 0 bases, with 9 bases separating them. CDR3 length: 13 amino acids. The V gene's germline CDR1 is GTSNPN and CDR2 SVGIG (reference sequence).

This chain joins TRBV10-3 and TRBJ1-2; tentative D call: TRBD1 (6 bases). The CDR3 spans 14 residues. Germline V gives CDR1 ENHRY, CDR2 SYGVKD. Trimming took 2 bases from V and 7 from J, leaving 14 bases between them. The CDR3 DNA is TGTGCCATCAGTGAGACCGGGGGGCCGAGTGGCTACACCTTC. Translated: CAISETGGPSGYTF.

The J gene is TRBJ1-5, the V gene TRBV30; D remains unclear. The CDR3 contains 14 residues. Germline assignment: CDR1 GTSNPN and CDR2 SVGIG (reference sequence). Trimming stripped 3 bases from V and 6 bases from J, with 15 bases between. The chain's CDR3 is CAWSALDGSQPQHF. The CDR3 DNA reads TGTGCCTGGAGCGCCCTAGATGGATCTCAGCCCCAGCATTTT.

In its sample, this clonotype was seen a few times. A much larger clone lies one base from this, so it may be a read error. The chain combines TRBV14 with TRBJ2-5; D gene ambiguous. Germline V gene lookup returns CDR1 SGHDN and CDR2 FVKESK. This CDR3 contains 11 residues. V shed 1 base and J shed 7 bases, with 4 bases lying between them. The CDR3 region has the DNA TGTGCCAGCAGCCAAGGGGGGACCCAGTACTTC. Protein: CASSQGGTQYF.

The V gene is TRBV7-2, the J gene TRBJ2-7, with a tentative D call TRBD1 (5 bases). V was shortened by 1 base and J by 4 bases, with 11 bases between the two germline ends. Per the germline V gene, CDR1 is SGHTA and CDR2 is FQGNSA. This CDR3 is built from 14 residues. The CDR3 sequence is CASSLGVQGYEQYF. In DNA, the CDR3 is TGTGCCAGCAGCTTAGGTGTCCAGGGATACGAGCAGTACTTC.

The chain has TRBV5-6 and TRBJ2-7, with D perhaps matching TRBD2 (5 bases). The CDR3 has 14 amino acids. The V and J ends lost 6 bases and 3 bases respectively, with 16 bases between them. Germline CDR1 is SGHDT and CDR2 is YYEEEE. CDR3 protein: CASTLRDTGYEQYF. For the CDR3, the DNA is TGTGCCAGCACCCTGAGGGATACTGGCTACGAGCAGTACTTC.

The V gene is TRBV20-1, the J gene TRBJ2-5; 8 bases are a match to TRBD2. Germline V lookup: CDR1 DFQATT, CDR2 SNEGSKA (reference sequence). The CDR3 runs to 14 residues. Unmatched junction bases numbered 9, after V lost 6 bases and J lost 3 bases. The CDR3 sequence is CSATGLAKKETQYF. The CDR3 DNA sequence: TGCAGTGCCACCGGACTAGCAAAAAAAGAGACCCAGTACTTC.